Described below is a single T cell receptor (beta chain) sequence and its context. V gave up 3 bases and J gave up 4 bases, with 17 bases separating them. Germline CDR1 SGHRS, CDR2 YFSETQ. The CDR3 covers 15 residues. The sample belongs to a study of blood T cell repertoires in COVID-19. The overall study: The United States, Italy and Spain were the sources of the acute and convalescent COVID-19 samples. T cells, B-cell-depleted T cells, or PBMCs provided the cDNA or gDNA that served as material.

Authors' processing steps: Estimation of nucleated cell counts was performed using reference gene primer amplification. Only in-frame clones appear in the TCRdb table, and some are missing; sequencing was by immunoSEQ multiplex PCR. The DNA was the basis for D and trimming; V, J and clone size are from that table. This sample has more than 300,000 clones; about nine tenths occur once, and the top ten carry 6% to 7%. The TCR was taken from a woman in her forties or fifties with COVID-19, enrolled during active disease. Sequencing used peripheral blood. The rearrangement joins TRBV5-1 to TRBJ2-7; a possible D gene is TRBD2 (6 bases). CDR3: CASSSISGTSYEQYF. CDR3 nucleotides: TGCGCCAGCAGCTCGATTTCCGGGACTTCATACGAGCAGTACTTC.